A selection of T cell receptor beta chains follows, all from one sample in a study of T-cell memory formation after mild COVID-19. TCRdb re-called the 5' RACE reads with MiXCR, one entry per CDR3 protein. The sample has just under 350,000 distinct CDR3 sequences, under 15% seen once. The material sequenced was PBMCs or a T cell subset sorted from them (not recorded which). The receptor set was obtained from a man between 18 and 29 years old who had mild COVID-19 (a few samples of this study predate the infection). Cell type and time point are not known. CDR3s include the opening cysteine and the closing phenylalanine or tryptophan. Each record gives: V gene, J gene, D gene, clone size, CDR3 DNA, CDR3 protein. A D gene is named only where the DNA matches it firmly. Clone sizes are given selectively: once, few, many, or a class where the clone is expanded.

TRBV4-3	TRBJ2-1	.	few	TGCGCCAGCAGCCAAGATCTTCTGGGGGATGAGCAGTTCTTC	CASSQDLLGDEQFF
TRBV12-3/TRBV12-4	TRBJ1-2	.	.	TGTGCCAGCAGGGCGGCCGCCAACTATGGCTACACCTTC	CASRAAANYGYTF
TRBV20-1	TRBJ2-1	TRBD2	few	TGCAGTGCTAGTCCGAGCGGGGGTATTGTATTCTTC	CSASPSGGIVFF
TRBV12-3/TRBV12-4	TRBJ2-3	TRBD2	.	TGTGCCAGCAGTCCTCTGACTAGCGCCCGCACAGATACGCAGTATTTT	CASSPLTSARTDTQYF
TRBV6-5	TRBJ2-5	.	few	TGTGCCAGCAGTTACTCGCTTCTAGACTCGCAAGAGACCCAGTACTTC	CASSYSLLDSQETQYF
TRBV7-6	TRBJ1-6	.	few	TGTGCCAGCAGCTTAGAAAAGGATTCACCCCTCCACTTT	CASSLEKDSPLHF
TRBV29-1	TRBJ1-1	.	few	TGCAACATTCGGTCGGAGGGGAACACTGAAGCTTTCTTT	CNIRSEGNTEAFF
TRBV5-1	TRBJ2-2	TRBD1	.	TGCGCCAGCGCAGGGGGCTCGAACACCGGGGAGCTGTTTTTT	CASAGGSNTGELFF
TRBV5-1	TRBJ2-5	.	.	TGCGCCAGCAGCCCCGACGCTGAAGAGACCCAGTACTTC	CASSPDAEETQYF
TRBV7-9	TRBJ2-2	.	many	TGTGCCAGCAGCGAGACCAACACCGGGGAGCTGTTTTTT	CASSETNTGELFF
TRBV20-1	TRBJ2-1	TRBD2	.	TGCAGCGGTCCCCCTAGCGGGGGGGCAGTCAGCTCCTACAATGAGCAGTTCTTC	CSGPPSGGAVSSYNEQFF
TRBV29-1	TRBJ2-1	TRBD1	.	TGCAGCGTTGATGGGAGACAGGGTTTCTCCTACAATGAGCAGTTCTTC	CSVDGRQGFSYNEQFF
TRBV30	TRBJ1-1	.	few	TGTGCCTGGAGTGAGATAACTGAAGCTTTCTTT	CAWSEITEAFF
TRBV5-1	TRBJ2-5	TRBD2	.	TGCGCCAGCAGCTTGGCAGCGGGGGCCCGACAAGAGACCCAGTACTTC	CASSLAAGARQETQYF
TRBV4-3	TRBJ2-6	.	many	TGCGCCAGCAGCCAAGGGTCCAGCCCCTCTGGGGCCAACGTCCTGACTTTC	CASSQGSSPSGANVLTF
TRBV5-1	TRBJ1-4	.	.	TGCGCCAGCAGCCCATCCACAGGGTTCGGTGAAAAACTGTTTTTT	CASSPSTGFGEKLFF
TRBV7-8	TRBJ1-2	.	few	TGTGCCAGCAGCACGGGGACGGCCTATGGCTACACCTTC	CASSTGTAYGYTF
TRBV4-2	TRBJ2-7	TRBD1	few	TGTGCCAGCAGCCCGGGACAGGGGGCGTGGGAGCAGTACTTC	CASSPGQGAWEQYF
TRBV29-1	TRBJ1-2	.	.	TGCAGCGGCGAATTCCTCTATGGCTACACCTTC	CSGEFLYGYTF
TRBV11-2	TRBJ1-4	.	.	TGTGCCAGCAGCAACGAAGGGGCGGGTGAAAAACTGTTTTTT	CASSNEGAGEKLFF
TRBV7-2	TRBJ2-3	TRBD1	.	TGTGCCAGCAGCCCATGGACAGGGACAACCACAGATACGCAGTATTTT	CASSPWTGTTTDTQYF
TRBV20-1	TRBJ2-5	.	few	TGCAGTGCTAGAAAGACAGGAGGCGGGACCCAGTACTTC	CSARKTGGGTQYF
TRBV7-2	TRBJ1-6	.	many	TGTGCCAGCAGCTTAGAGTGGTCTAATTCACCCCTCCACTTT	CASSLEWSNSPLHF
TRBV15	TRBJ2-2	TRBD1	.	TGTGCCACCAGCAGGGACAGGGGAGGTTCCGGGGAGCTGTTTTTT	CATSRDRGGSGELFF
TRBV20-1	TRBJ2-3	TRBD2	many	TGCAGTGCTCCCTGGGCGGGGGGGCCGGCAGATACGCAGTATTTT	CSAPWAGGPADTQYF
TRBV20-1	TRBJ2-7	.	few	TGCAGTGCTCCCCTTTTGGGTGGGAAAGCCTACGAGCAGTACTTC	CSAPLLGGKAYEQYF
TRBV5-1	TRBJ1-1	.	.	TGCGCCAGCAAATCGGAGGGTGTGAGCACTGAAGCTTTCTTT	CASKSEGVSTEAFF
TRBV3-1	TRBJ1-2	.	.	TGTGCCAGCAGCCTGAAGGACAGCCATGGCTACACCTTC	CASSLKDSHGYTF
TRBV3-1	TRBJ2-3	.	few	TGTGCCAGCAGCCCGGGACTCGCTGTGGGAGATACGCAGTATTTT	CASSPGLAVGDTQYF
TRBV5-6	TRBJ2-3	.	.	TGTGCCAGCAGTCTCCTACTGACAGGCCCAGATACGCAGTATTTT	CASSLLLTGPDTQYF
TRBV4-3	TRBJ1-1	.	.	TGCGCCAGCAGCCGTAATCAGGGAAGGAACACTGAAGCTTTCTTT	CASSRNQGRNTEAFF
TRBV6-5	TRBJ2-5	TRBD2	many	TGTGCCAGCAGTTGGGGTCTAGCGGGGGTACAAGAGACCCAGTACTTC	CASSWGLAGVQETQYF
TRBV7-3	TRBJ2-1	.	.	TGTGCCAGCAGCTTACGGGCGGGGAGCTCCTACAATGAGCAGTTCTTC	CASSLRAGSSYNEQFF
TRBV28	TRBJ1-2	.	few	TGTGCCAGCAGTTTCAAAGGGTTTGGCGGCTACACCTTC	CASSFKGFGGYTF
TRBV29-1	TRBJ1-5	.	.	TGCAGCGTTAACGACAGGCGCTCCAATCAGCCCCAGCATTTT	CSVNDRRSNQPQHF
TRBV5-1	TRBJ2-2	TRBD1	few	TGCGCCAGCAGCTTCTCCGGGACAGCATCCTTCGGGGAGCTGTTTTTT	CASSFSGTASFGELFF
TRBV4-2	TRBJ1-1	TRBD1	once	TGTGCCAGCAGCCAAGTAGCAGGGGGGAACACTGAAGCTTTCTTT	CASSQVAGGNTEAFF
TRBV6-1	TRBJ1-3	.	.	TGTGCCAGCAGTGAAGCGTGGGGGCCCTCTGGAAACACCATATATTTT	CASSEAWGPSGNTIYF
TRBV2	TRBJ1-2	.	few	TGTGCCAGCAGGGACACAGGGTTCTATGGCTACACCTTC	CASRDTGFYGYTF
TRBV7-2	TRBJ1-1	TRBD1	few	TGTGCCAGCAGCTGGACAGGGATGAACACTGAAGCTTTCTTT	CASSWTGMNTEAFF
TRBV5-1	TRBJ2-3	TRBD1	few	TGCGCCAGCGGCGGGACAGGGATTGGAGATACGCAGTATTTT	CASGGTGIGDTQYF
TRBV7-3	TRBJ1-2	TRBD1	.	TGTGCCAGCAGCTCCAAGACAGGGCCCGTCGGGGGCTACACCTTC	CASSSKTGPVGGYTF
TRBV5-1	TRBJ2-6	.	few	TGCGCCAGCAGCTTATCGGGCTCCATATCTGGGGCCAACGTCCTGACTTTC	CASSLSGSISGANVLTF
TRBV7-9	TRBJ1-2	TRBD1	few	TGTGCCAGCAGCTACACAGGGGGCTGGAGCTATGGCTACACCTTC	CASSYTGGWSYGYTF
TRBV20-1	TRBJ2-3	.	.	TGCAGTGCTAGAGACCCCACTCGGGACTCCGATACGCAGTATTTT	CSARDPTRDSDTQYF
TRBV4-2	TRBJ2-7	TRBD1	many	TGTGCCAGCAGCCAAGATAGGGGGACAGGGGGCTACGAGCAGTACTTC	CASSQDRGTGGYEQYF
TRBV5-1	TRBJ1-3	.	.	TGCGCCAGCAGCTCAGACCCATCCTCTGGAAACACCATATATTTT	CASSSDPSSGNTIYF
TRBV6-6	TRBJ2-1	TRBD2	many	TGTGCCAGCAGTTACCCTACCAGACTAGCGGGGGGGAGCTCGGCGAATGAGCAGTTCTTC	CASSYPTRLAGGSSANEQFF
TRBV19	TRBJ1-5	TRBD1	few	TGTGCCAGTAGTGAGGGGGCGATCAATCAGCCCCAGCATTTT	CASSEGAINQPQHF
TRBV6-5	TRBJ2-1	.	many	TGTGCCAGCAGTTACGGTGAGGGGGATGAGCAGTTCTTC	CASSYGEGDEQFF
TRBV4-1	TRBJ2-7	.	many	TGCGCCAGCAGCCAAAGAGACAGTTACGAGCAGTACTTC	CASSQRDSYEQYF
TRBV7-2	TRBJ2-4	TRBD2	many	TGTGCCAGCAGCTTAGAGACTAGCAATGAAAACATTCAGTACTTC	CASSLETSNENIQYF
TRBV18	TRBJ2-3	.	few	TGTGCCAGCTCACCACACCTGTCTGGCACAGATACGCAGTATTTT	CASSPHLSGTDTQYF